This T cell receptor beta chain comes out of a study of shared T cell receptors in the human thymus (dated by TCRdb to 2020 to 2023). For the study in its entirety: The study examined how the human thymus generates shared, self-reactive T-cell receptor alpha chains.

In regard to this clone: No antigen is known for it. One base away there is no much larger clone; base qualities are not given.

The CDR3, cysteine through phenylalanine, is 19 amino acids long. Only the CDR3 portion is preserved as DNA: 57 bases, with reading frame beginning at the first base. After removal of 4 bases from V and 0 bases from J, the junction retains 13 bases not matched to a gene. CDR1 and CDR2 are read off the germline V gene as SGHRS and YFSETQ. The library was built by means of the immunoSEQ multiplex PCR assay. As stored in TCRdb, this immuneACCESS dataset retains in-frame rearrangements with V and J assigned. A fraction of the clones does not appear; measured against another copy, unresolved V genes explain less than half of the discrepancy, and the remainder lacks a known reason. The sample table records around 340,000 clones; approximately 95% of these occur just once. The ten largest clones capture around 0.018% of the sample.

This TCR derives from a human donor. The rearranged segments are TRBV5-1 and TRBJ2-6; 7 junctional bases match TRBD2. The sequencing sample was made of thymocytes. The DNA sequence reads TGCGCCAGCAGCCGAAGCGCGGGACTAACTAACTCTGGGGCCAACGTCCTGACTTTC. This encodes CASSRSAGLTNSGANVLTF.